These T cell receptor beta chains were read from a single sample in a study of blood T cell repertoires in COVID-19. Clones were read by immunoSEQ multiplex PCR, and TCRdb kept only the in-frame ones, dropping some. This sample has about 130,000 clones; approximately 84% occur once, and the top ten carry 1.4%. The specimen was peripheral blood. These receptor sequences come from a man aged 55 to 70 with acute or convalescent COVID-19. CDR3s include the opening cysteine and the closing phenylalanine or tryptophan. Each record gives: V gene, J gene, clone size, D gene, CDR3 DNA, CDR3 protein. The D gene is left open where the match is weak. Not all rows give a size; the values are once, few, many and, for expanded clones, a class.

TRBV5-1	TRBJ2-6	NA	NA	TGCGCCAGCAGCTTGGCCGTCGGTTCTGGGGCCAACGTCCTGACTTTC	CASSLAVGSGANVLTF
TRBV6-6	TRBJ2-7	NA	NA	TGTGCCAGCAGACAGACCAATTCCTACGAGCAGTACTTC	CASRQTNSYEQYF
TRBV29-1	TRBJ2-5	NA	NA	TGCAGCGTTGATCGGACTCAAGAGACCCAGTACTTC	CSVDRTQETQYF
TRBV5-1	TRBJ2-5	NA	NA	TGCGCCAGCAGCTTGGGACTATTGACGGGTCGGCGAGAGACCCAGTACTTC	CASSLGLLTGRRETQYF
TRBV20-1	TRBJ2-7	NA	NA	TGCAGTGCAAGTTATAGCGGTGGGGCCTACGAGCAGTACTTC	CSASYSGGAYEQYF
TRBV4-1	TRBJ1-5	NA	NA	TGCGCCAGCAGCCAAGTTGGGGGGTATAGCAATCAGCCCCAGCATTTT	CASSQVGGYSNQPQHF
TRBV14	TRBJ1-1	NA	TRBD1	TGTGCCAGCAGCCCGATGATACAGGGGAGCACTGAAGCTTTCTTT	CASSPMIQGSTEAFF
TRBV14	TRBJ1-6	NA	NA	TGTGCCAGCAGCCAAGACGCTACCTTCGGGACACCCCTCCACTTT	CASSQDATFGTPLHF
TRBV6-4	TRBJ2-7	NA	NA	TGTGCCAGCAGTGACGGTAGGCTCCCAATTACTACCTACGAGCAGTACTTC	CASSDGRLPITTYEQYF
TRBV24-1	TRBJ1-4	NA	TRBD1	TGTGCCACCAGTGAAAAGAATAACCGGGACAGGGACCGTACTAATGAAAAACTGTTTTTT	CATSEKNNRDRDRTNEKLFF
TRBV4-1	TRBJ2-7	NA	TRBD1	TGCGCCAGCAGCCAACGACAGGGAACCAACGAGCAGTACTTC	CASSQRQGTNEQYF
TRBV9	TRBJ2-1	once	TRBD2	TGTGCCAGCAGCGCCCCAGCGGGGGCCTCCTACAATGAGCAGTTCTTC	CASSAPAGASYNEQFF
TRBV7-2	TRBJ1-5	NA	NA	TGTGCCAGCAGCTCGGCAGGGGCGGGCAATCAGCCCCAGCATTTT	CASSSAGAGNQPQHF
TRBV28	TRBJ1-1	few	NA	TGTGCCAGCAGACGAGACAGCATTGGAGTCACTGAAGCTTTCTTT	CASRRDSIGVTEAFF
TRBV24-1	TRBJ1-1	NA	NA	TGTGCCACCCGACGCGGGGGAGGGCGTGACACTGAAGCTTTCTTT	CATRRGGGRDTEAFF
TRBV6-4	TRBJ1-1	NA	NA	TGTGCCAGCAGTGTAAATGAGGACACTGAAGCTTTCTTT	CASSVNEDTEAFF
TRBV12-3/TRBV12-4	TRBJ1-2	NA	NA	TGTGCCAGCAGTTTAGGACAGTTTGTCTACACCTTC	CASSLGQFVYTF
TRBV3-1/TRBV3-2	TRBJ2-5	NA	NA	TGTGCCAGCAGCCAAGATAGGAGGGGGGGCCGGGAGACCCAGTACTTC	CASSQDRRGGRETQYF
TRBV6-5	TRBJ1-1	NA	NA	TGTGCCAGCAGTTACGTACAGGGAACTGAAGCTTTCTTT	CASSYVQGTEAFF
TRBV3-1/TRBV3-2	TRBJ1-2	NA	NA	TGTGCCAGCAGCCCCTCCTTAGGCGGAGGAGGGACCTATGGCTACACCTTC	CASSPSLGGGGTYGYTF
TRBV10-3	TRBJ2-7	NA	NA	TGTGCCATCAGTCAAATTAGTCACGAGCAGTACTTC	CAISQISHEQYF
TRBV18	TRBJ2-3	NA	NA	TGTGCCAGCTCACTCGCGTCCCCGGGCACAGATACGCAGTATTTT	CASSLASPGTDTQYF
TRBV12-1	TRBJ2-3	NA	NA	TGTGCCAGCAGCTTTGGTAATAGCGGGAAGGAGGATACGCAGTATTTT	CASSFGNSGKEDTQYF
TRBV27	TRBJ1-1	NA	NA	TGTGCCAGCAGTTTATTGGCAGGCAACACTGAAGCTTTCTTT	CASSLLAGNTEAFF
TRBV9	TRBJ2-3	NA	NA	TGTGCCAGCAGCGTAGATGGGCCGTCCACAGATACGCAGTATTTT	CASSVDGPSTDTQYF
TRBV18	TRBJ2-2	NA	TRBD2	TGTGCCAGCTCACCACAATCCCTAGCGGGGAACACCGGGGAGCTGTTTTTT	CASSPQSLAGNTGELFF
TRBV18	TRBJ1-3	NA	NA	TGTGCCAGCTCACCAGGGGGGGCTACTGGAAACACCATATATTTT	CASSPGGATGNTIYF
TRBV5-6	TRBJ2-7	NA	TRBD2	TGTGCCAGCAGCATAACTAGCGGGGGGCGATACGAGCAGTACTTC	CASSITSGGRYEQYF
TRBV27	TRBJ1-1	NA	TRBD1	TGTGCCAGCACCACTGCACAGGGGGGGAACACTGAAGCTTTCTTT	CASTTAQGGNTEAFF
TRBV5-1	TRBJ1-2	NA	TRBD1	TGCGCCAGCAGCTTGGACAGGGGTACCTATGGCTACACCTTC	CASSLDRGTYGYTF
TRBV27	TRBJ1-5	NA	NA	TGTGCCAGCAGTTTTCTCGGGGAGCAGGGGAAGCCCCAGCATTTT	CASSFLGEQGKPQHF
TRBV6-5	TRBJ2-7	NA	TRBD2	TGTGCCGTGGCCCGGGACTACCCCTACGAGCAGTACTTC	CAVARDYPYEQYF
TRBV6-1	TRBJ2-5	NA	TRBD2	TGTGCCAGCAGCGAAAGGACTAGCGGGAGGCCTCAAGAGACCCAGTACTTC	CASSERTSGRPQETQYF
TRBV6-1	TRBJ1-1	NA	TRBD1	TGTGCCAGCAGTGCCCTGACAGGGGGCATGAACACTGAAGCTTTCTTT	CASSALTGGMNTEAFF
TRBV7-9	TRBJ2-3	NA	NA	TGTGCCAGCAGCTTGTCGGGAGATACGCAGTATTTT	CASSLSGDTQYF
TRBV5-1	TRBJ1-2	NA	TRBD1	TGCGCCAGCAGCTTTACCCGGGACAGCTATGGCTACACCTTC	CASSFTRDSYGYTF
TRBV6-5	TRBJ1-2	NA	NA	TGTGCCACCACTCCGGGATCCCAGGGGAGCTACACCTTC	CATTPGSQGSYTF
TRBV9	TRBJ2-1	NA	TRBD1	TGTGCCAGCAGCCCCCCCCCTGAGGGTAACAGGGGTAAGCAGTTCTTC	CASSPPPEGNRGKQFF
TRBV10-2	TRBJ2-7	NA	TRBD2	TGCGCCAGCAGTGAGTCGGGTAGGGAATCCGCTAGCGGGAGATCAAGCTCCTACGAGCAGTACTTC	CASSESGRESASGRSSSYEQYF
TRBV11-2	TRBJ1-2	few	TRBD1	TGTGCCAGCAGCCCCCTAGGTGGGGGGACAGAGTCCTTC	CASSPLGGGTESF
TRBV2	TRBJ1-6	NA	NA	TGTGCCAGCAGTGATCCCCAGATTATTTCACCCCTCCACTTT	CASSDPQIISPLHF
TRBV7-3	TRBJ2-3	NA	TRBD1	TGTGCCAGCAGCCCTGACAGGGGGTGGACAGATACGCAGTATTTT	CASSPDRGWTDTQYF
TRBV11-2	TRBJ2-5	NA	NA	TGTGCCAGCAGCTTAAGTTCAGGGGCTTGGGAGACCCAGTACTTC	CASSLSSGAWETQYF
TRBV7-6	TRBJ1-1	NA	NA	TGTGCCAGCAGCTTAGGCAAGGTAGGGGGCACTGAAGCTTTCTTT	CASSLGKVGGTEAFF
TRBV5-1	TRBJ2-7	NA	NA	TGCGCCAGCAGCTTGGCCGGACAGTCCTACGAGCAGTACTTC	CASSLAGQSYEQYF
TRBV5-1	TRBJ1-6	few	TRBD1	TGCGCCAGCAGCTTCCGGGACAGTCCACCCCTCCACTTT	CASSFRDSPPLHF
TRBV7-2	TRBJ2-2	NA	TRBD1	TGTGCCAGCAGCTTAGTTACAGGGGCGAACACCGGGGAGCTGTTTTTT	CASSLVTGANTGELFF
TRBV1	TRBJ2-5	NA	NA	TGCACCAGCAGCCGAAGGACAGGGGCCGAAAACCCCGAAGAGACCCAGTACTTC	CTSSRRTGAENPEETQYF
TRBV7-8	TRBJ2-7	NA	TRBD1	TGTGCCAGCAGCCAGAGGACAGGAACTACGAGTGGGCAGTACTTC	CASSQRTGTTSGQYF
TRBV19	TRBJ1-5	once	TRBD1	TGTGCCAGTAGTAAGACAGGGGGTGGTCAGCCCCAGCATTTT	CASSKTGGGQPQHF
TRBV24-1	TRBJ2-2	NA	NA	TGTGCCACCGGCCCCCCCGGGGTGGGTACCGGGGAGCTGTTTTTT	CATGPPGVGTGELFF
TRBV27	TRBJ2-5	NA	TRBD2	TGTGCCAGCAGTTTAAGTTCTAGCGGGAGATGGCGAGGAGAGACCCAGTACTTC	CASSLSSSGRWRGETQYF
TRBV20-1	TRBJ1-5	few	NA	TGCAGTGCTAGTCTCAGCAATCAGCCCCAGCATTTT	CSASLSNQPQHF
TRBV11-2	TRBJ2-7	NA	NA	TGTGCCAGCAGCCCGACGTGGGGCTCCGAGCAGTACTTC	CASSPTWGSEQYF
TRBV5-4	TRBJ1-5	NA	NA	TGTGCCAGCAGCTTCGTAAGCCCTAGCAATCAGCCCCAGCATTTT	CASSFVSPSNQPQHF